Below are 20 T cell receptor beta chains sequenced from a single sample in a study of shared clonotypes between healthy human individuals. TCRdb's copy holds only in-frame clones and misses some; the assay was immunoSEQ multiplex PCR. The sample shows some 980,000 clones, 76% of them seen only once. The sample was memory CD4+ T cells sorted from blood. The subset here: CD45RA-negative fraction. These TCRs come from a man younger than 30 in good health.

This clone has just a few counts. V is TRBV10-1 and J is TRBJ1-6; D is ambiguous. Germline CDR1 is WNHNN and CDR2 is SYGVQD (reference sequence). The CDR3 runs 15 residues. V was trimmed by 8 bases and J by 0 bases, leaving 11 bases between them. The CDR3 here is CASFGGSSYNSPLHF. The CDR3 DNA sequence: TGCGCCAGCTTCGGCGGTAGCTCCTATAATTCACCCCTCCACTTT.

The chain has TRBV7-2 and TRBJ2-3; D might be TRBD2 (6 bases). The CDR3 sequence is 14 residues long. V lost 1 base, J lost 4 bases, and 9 bases lay in between. Germline V lookup: CDR1 SGHTA, CDR2 FQGNSA. The CDR3 region has the DNA TGTGCCAGCAGCTTAGAACTAGCCTCAGATACGCAGTATTTT. This translates into CASSLELASDTQYF. The entire variable domain, with the rest obtained from reference TRBV7-2 and TRBJ2-3, is as follows: GAGVSQSPSNKVTEKGKDVELRCDPISGHTALYWYRQSLGQGLEFLIYFQGNSAPDKSGLPSDRFSAERTGGSVSTLTIQRTQQEDSAVYLCASSLELASDTQYFGPGTRLTVL.

This clone was seen ten or more times. J is TRBJ2-6 and V is TRBV7-9; 7 bases match TRBD1. CDR1 is SEHNR and CDR2 is FQNEAQ in the germline V gene (reference sequence). This CDR3 has 17 amino acids. Germline trimming cut 0 bases from V and 0 bases from J; bases unmatched to any gene: 2. The CDR3, as DNA: TGTGCCAGCAGCTTAGCGCCAGGGGGCTCTGGGGCCAACGTCCTGACTTTC. Its translation: CASSLAPGGSGANVLTF.

The rearrangement links TRBV7-2 to TRBJ2-7; D gene ambiguous. Per the germline V gene, CDR1 is SGHTA and CDR2 is FQGNSA. The CDR3 has 17 amino acids. V lost 5 bases, J lost 1 base, and 21 bases lay in between. The chain's CDR3 is CASSRNLAGRGSYEQYF. CDR3 bases: TGTGCCAGCAGCCGAAATCTGGCCGGGCGTGGGTCCTACGAGCAGTACTTC. Supplemented by reference TRBV7-2 and TRBJ2-7, the full variable domain reads GAGVSQSPSNKVTEKGKDVELRCDPISGHTALYWYRQSLGQGLEFLIYFQGNSAPDKSGLPSDRFSAERTGGSVSTLTIQRTQQEDSAVYLCASSRNLAGRGSYEQYFGPGTRLTVT.

The gene calls are TRBV6-1 and TRBJ1-5; TRBD1 might be the D (5 bases). V lost 2 bases and J lost 3, with 14 bases in between. Germline CDR1 reads MNHNS; CDR2 reads SASEGT. CDR3 length: 16 amino acids. Here the CDR3 reads CASSELQGLLNQPQHF. In DNA form, the CDR3 reads TGTGCCAGCAGTGAACTTCAGGGACTTCTCAATCAGCCCCAGCATTTT.

Comment on this clone: This sample includes further DNA sequences coding for the same CDR3. The chain recombines TRBV9 with TRBJ1-6; D not certain. CDR1 is SGDLS, CDR2 YYNGEE, per germline. There are 16 residues in the CDR3. Trimming removed 2 bases from V and 3 bases from J, with 12 bases in between. For the CDR3, the DNA is TGTGCCAGCAGCGTGGGGTCAGGAGGCTATAATTCACCCCTCCACTTT. Protein: CASSVGSGGYNSPLHF. Looking up the rest from reference TRBV9 and TRBJ1-6 gives the full variable domain: DSGVTQTPKHLITATGQRVTLRCSPRSGDLSVYWYQQSLDQGLQFLIQYYNGEERAKGNILERFSAQQFPDLHSELNLSSLELGDSALYFCASSVGSGGYNSPLHFGNGTRLTVT.

This rearrangement joins TRBV29-1 to TRBJ2-2; TRBD1 matches 8 bases. With 7 bases clipped from V and 4 bases from J, the junction kept 5 bases outside the gene matches. From germline, CDR1 is SQVTM and CDR2 ANQGSEA. The CDR3 sequence is 13 residues long. CDR3 amino acids: CSGDRGGTGELFF. As DNA, the CDR3 is TGCAGCGGTGACAGGGGCGGCACCGGGGAGCTGTTTTTT.

The gene calls are TRBV5-1 and TRBJ2-5; tentatively, D is TRBD2 (7 bases). Germline CDR1 and CDR2: SGHRS and YFSETQ. The V end was cut by 5 bases, the J end by 5 bases, with 22 bases between. This CDR3 comprises 16 residues. The CDR3 region has the DNA TGCGCCAGCAGTATAGAACCGTCGGGGGGCCGGGAGACCCAGTACTTC. It translates to CASSIEPSGGRETQYF.

The rearrangement links TRBV29-1 to TRBJ2-6; TRBD1 matches at 9 bases. This CDR3 spans 17 amino acids. V dropped 6 bases and J dropped 0; count of bases not matched to a gene: 9. Germline values: CDR1 SQVTM, CDR2 ANQGSEA. CDR3 loop: CSVGLRDRDSGANVLTF. The CDR3 DNA is TGCAGCGTCGGACTCCGGGACAGGGACTCTGGGGCCAACGTCCTGACTTTC.

The chain links TRBV11-2 to TRBJ2-5; 16 nucleotides align to TRBD2. This CDR3 contains 17 residues. The V segment lost 5 bases and the J segment 1 base; nucleotides outside the gene matches: 4. Germline V lookup: CDR1 SGHAT, CDR2 FQNNGV. The CDR3 loop reads CASSIGTSGGVQETQYF. The CDR3 DNA reads as TGTGCCAGCAGCATTGGGACTAGCGGGGGGGTCCAAGAGACCCAGTACTTC.

The chain joins TRBV19 to TRBJ2-6; no definite D call. Germline values: CDR1 LNHDA, CDR2 SQIVND (reference sequence). Trimming took off 2 bases at V and 4 bases at J, with 15 bases between the two ends. This CDR3 spans 17 amino acids. CDR3 loop: CASSILFIPRGANVLTF. CDR3 bases: TGTGCCAGTAGTATATTATTCATCCCTAGGGGGGCCAACGTCCTGACTTTC.

The chain employs TRBV10-3 and TRBJ1-2, with D maybe TRBD1 (6 bases). Trimming cost V 4 bases and J 6 bases, with 9 bases left between them. Germline values: CDR1 ENHRY, CDR2 SYGVKD. This CDR3 has 12 residues. CDR3 DNA: TGTGCCATCAGTGGTAGGGGGAATGGCTACACCTTC. Translation gives CAISGRGNGYTF.

This clone was detected only a few times. This chain joins TRBV10-1 and TRBJ1-2, with D perhaps TRBD1 (6 bases). There are 12 residues in the CDR3. V lost 6 bases, J lost 4 bases, and 9 bases lay in between. Looked up from germline, CDR1 is WNHNN and CDR2 is SYGVQD (reference sequence). CDR3 DNA sequence: TGCGCCAGCAGGGACAGATGCTATGGCTACACCTTC. Protein: CASRDRCYGYTF.

This clone was found once. The V call is TRBV11-3, the J call TRBJ1-4, with D perhaps TRBD1 (5 bases). V dropped 2 bases and J dropped 8 bases, with 18 bases sitting between them. This CDR3 has 16 residues. Per the germline V gene, CDR1 is SGHNT and CDR2 is YENEEA. Here the CDR3 reads CASSLMGEGAGEKLFF. The DNA for the CDR3 is TGTGCCAGCAGCTTAATGGGAGAAGGGGCTGGGGAAAAACTGTTTTTT.

The genes are TRBV11-2 and TRBJ2-5, with D possibly being TRBD2 (6 bases). Germline CDR1 and CDR2: SGHAT and FQNNGV. The CDR3 extends over 15 amino acids. The V end was cut by 5 bases, the J end by 5 bases, with 18 bases between. CDR3 protein: CASSAGTLMGETQYF. The CDR3 nucleotides read TGTGCCAGCAGCGCCGGGACTCTAATGGGGGAGACCCAGTACTTC. The variable domain in full, with the rest retrieved from reference TRBV11-2 and TRBJ2-5, is EAGVAQSPRYKIIEKRQSVAFWCNPISGHATLYWYQQILGQGPKLLIQFQNNGVVDDSQLPKDRFSAERLKGVDSTLKIQPAKLEDSAVYLCASSAGTLMGETQYFGPGTRLLVL.

Comment on this clone: This same CDR3 is encoded by further DNA sequences in the sample. This sequence joins TRBV5-1 and TRBJ2-7, with a tentative D call TRBD1 (5 bases). Germline V gene lookup returns CDR1 SGHRS and CDR2 YFSETQ. V lost 7 bases and J 3 bases, leaving 14 bases between the germline ends. This CDR3 is built from 13 residues. For the CDR3, the DNA is TGCGCCAGCTCCCTCAGGGTTGACTACGAGCAGTACTTC. Translating it yields CASSLRVDYEQYF.

V and J are TRBV6-1 and TRBJ1-4, with 9 bases identical to TRBD1. Germline V gene data show CDR1 as MNHNS and CDR2 as SASEGT. With V trimmed by 8 bases and J by 3 bases, 7 bases remained unmatched. This CDR3 spans 15 amino acids. The CDR3 reads CASGDRAVANEKLFF. In nucleotides, the CDR3 is TGTGCCAGCGGGGACAGGGCGGTTGCTAATGAAAAACTGTTTTTT.

The V gene is TRBV7-2, the J gene TRBJ1-2, with a possible D match to TRBD1 (6 bases). CDR3 length: 15 amino acids. Germline assignment: CDR1 SGHTA and CDR2 FQGNSA. V was cut by 5 bases and J by 2 bases, with 15 bases left in between. The CDR3 DNA is TGTGCCAGCAGCCCCGTGGGGGCTTTGAACTATGGCTACACCTTC. This encodes CASSPVGALNYGYTF.

Many counts were recorded for this clone. The V call is TRBV10-3, the J call TRBJ2-7; D is unclear. Germline-derived CDR1 and CDR2 are ENHRY and SYGVKD. The CDR3 spans 13 residues. The V end was cut by 7 bases, the J end by 6 bases, with 16 bases between. The CDR3 loop is CAITKGDGSEQYF. CDR3 sequence (DNA): TGTGCCATCACCAAAGGAGACGGAAGCGAGCAGTACTTC.

Points on this clone: One end of the junction does not line up with germline, which may come from a read error. The chain is built from TRBV18 and TRBJ2-2; the D gene is possibly TRBD2 (5 bases). CDR1 is KGHSH and CDR2 is LQKENI in the germline V gene. The CDR3 runs to 15 residues. CDR3 amino acids: CASSPLVGNTGELFF. The CDR3 bases are TGTGCCAGCTCCCCACTAGTCGGAAACACCGGGGAGCTGTTTTTT.